This entry lists 7 T cell receptor beta chains sequenced from one sample in a study of T cell responses to AZD1222 COVID-19 vaccine (dated by TCRdb to the early 2020s). The library was built by means of the immunoSEQ multiplex PCR assay. TCRdb limited this immuneACCESS table to in-frame rearrangements with V and J called. A share of clones is missing; checked studies link under half to unresolved V genes, and the rest is unexplained. The table for this sample lists 95,000 to 110,000 clones; about 93% of them were counted only once. The ten largest clonotypes hold about 6.6% of the sample. The time point label here, explained by the study, means: about 28 days (+/-7) after the second vaccine dose. Source: peripheral blood, taken 28 days after the second AZD1222 dose. These TCRs come from an adult who received the AZD1222 COVID-19 vaccine.

The genes are TRBV4-1 and TRBJ1-1; D gene unclear. Trimming pared 4 bases from V and 5 bases from J, leaving 11 bases between. The germline CDR1 and CDR2 sequences are MGHRA and YSYEKL. The CDR3 spans 13 residues. The CDR3 is CASSPPPGTEAFF. As DNA, the CDR3 is TGCGCCAGCAGCCCTCCTCCCGGTACTGAAGCTTTCTTT.

This chain joins TRBV5-8 and TRBJ2-1; D is tentatively TRBD1 or TRBD2 (5 bases each). Trimming took off 4 bases at V and 6 bases at J, with 11 bases between the two ends. This CDR3 has 13 residues. CDR1 and CDR2 from the germline V gene are SGHTS and YDEGEE. The CDR3 here is CASSLTGANEQFF. CDR3 sequence (DNA): TGTGCCAGCAGCCTGACCGGGGCCAATGAGCAGTTCTTC.

This clone was seen a single time. The V and J genes are TRBV12-3 or TRBV12-4 and TRBJ2-2; D possibly corresponds to TRBD2 (6 bases). Trimming left V 5 bases short and J 3 bases short, with 7 bases between. The CDR3 covers 13 residues. The CDR3, as DNA: TGTGCCAGCAGTACGGGGGACACCGGGGAGCTGTTTTTT. This translates into CASSTGDTGELFF.

This clone came up a few times. The chain is built from TRBV6-1 and TRBJ1-3, with unresolved D. V was clipped by 1 base and J by 0 bases, with 4 bases between them. The germline V gene has CDR1 MNHNS and CDR2 SASEGT. CDR3 length: 14 residues. CDR3 amino acids: CASSEGSSGNTIYF. In nucleotides, the CDR3 is TGTGCCAGCAGTGAAGGGAGCTCTGGAAACACCATATATTTT.

The gene calls are TRBV2 and TRBJ1-6, with TRBD1 as a possible D gene (6 bases). CDR1 and CDR2 (germline): SNHLY, FYNNEI. Trimming removed 6 bases from V and 4 bases from J, with 22 bases in between. CDR3 length: 18 residues. In DNA, the CDR3 is TGTGCCAGCAGCGCTGACAGGCTCCCCTTTCGTTATAATTCACCCCTCCACTTT. This codes for CASSADRLPFRYNSPLHF. Based on the CDR3 plus reference TRBV2 and TRBJ1-6, the full variable domain is EPEVTQTPSHQVTQMGQEVILRCVPISNHLYFYWYRQILGQKVEFLVSFYNNEISEKSEIFDDQFSVERPDGSNFTLKIRSTKLEDSAMYFCASSADRLPFRYNSPLHFGNGTRLTVT.

V gene TRBV6-5 combines with J gene TRBJ1-1; 10 bases fit TRBD1. The trim removed 10 bases at V and 5 bases at J, leaving 7 bases unmatched. This CDR3 is built from 13 residues. The V gene's germline CDR1 is MNHEY and CDR2 SVGAGI. CDR3 sequence (DNA): TGTGCCACCCGGGACAGGGGAGTGACTGAAGCTTTCTTT. It specifies CATRDRGVTEAFF.

A single count supports this clone. This chain uses TRBV12-3 or TRBV12-4 with TRBJ1-4; D is perhaps TRBD1 (6 bases). Trimming left V 10 bases short and J 7 bases short, with 13 bases between. The CDR3 sequence is 12 residues long. The chain's CDR3 is CATGTTPEKLFF. CDR3 nucleotide sequence: TGTGCCACCGGGACAACCCCTGAAAAACTGTTTTTT.